This note documents a single T cell receptor (beta chain) sequence. The specificity of this receptor is unknown. No much larger clonotype is one base removed from it; base qualities were not supplied. Between the V and J ends, shortened by 4 bases and 9 bases respectively, the junction contains 16 bases. The cysteine opens and the phenylalanine closes a CDR3 of 14 amino acids. The retained sequence is limited to the CDR3, 42 bases, with the frame set at the first base. CDR1 and CDR2 (SGHNT, YYREEE) derive from the germline V gene (reference sequence). These data are taken from a study of cytomegalovirus exposure and HLA in healthy donors (dated 2017 in TCRdb). Broadly, across the study: An earlier analysis of approximately 550 of the donors reported 250 to 350 Gb of sequence data and some 120 million unique TCR beta sequences from about 179 million T cells. Because of strong linkage in the cohort, five DR-DQ haplotypes were treated as single units for association and clustering. Roughly 310 gigabases of sequencing data and tens of millions of unique TCR sequences were included in an early release covering 500 to 750 HLA-typed donors. All discovery cohort repertoires had been generated on a single sequencing platform. Of the roughly 400 genotyped donors, 75% to 85% were placed in the genetic ancestry cluster associated with self-reported Caucasian donors. Typing coverage varied by locus: roughly 629-640 donors for A, B, C, DRB1 and DQB1; roughly 510 for DQA1; 606 for DPA1; under 490 for DPB1. A later genetic analysis took genome-wide SNP genotypes for about 65% of the 666 donors and used that subset as a discovery cohort. In addition to the first cohort of around 670 subjects, a separate validation cohort of 130 or so different subjects was used. Rather than drawing on any new phenotypic data, the later analysis identified candidate immune exposures from TCR beta sequences and the way those sequences occurred across donors. To study patterns of TCR occurrence, a later analysis re-analyzed previously published TCR beta repertoires from hundreds of donors and added high-resolution HLA genotyping. An earlier analysis of some 600 of the donors applied high-throughput TCR beta sequencing to assess whether each TCR beta V gene segment acted as functional or pseudogenic. Both class I and class II loci were covered by HLA typing, at four-digit resolution. The study combined high-throughput TCR immunosequencing, statistical association of individual TCRs with disease status, and machine learning to predict cytomegalovirus infection status. The study profiled the T cell repertoires of under 700 subjects by immunosequencing and related them to cytomegalovirus serostatus. Donor age, sex, ethnicity and CMV serostatus were collected together with the repertoire data. Among roughly 400 genotyped donors of the cohort, an average of approximately 200,000 unique TCR beta nucleotide sequences was sequenced per donor, of which 15% to 20% were non-productive. The aim of the study was to test whether cataloging public T cell receptors could identify signatures of past pathogen exposure. Findings and caveats that apply to the study as a whole: Roughly uniform sequencing depth across donors was assumed in presence/absence analyses, although this assumption may not hold. A further reported finding was that TCR beta sequences accurately predicted the HLA-A and HLA-B alleles for most subjects in the first cohort. In a later analysis, most CMV-associated TCR beta chains were found to appear HLA-restricted, with HLA associations seemingly driven largely by CMV exposure. According to a later genetic analysis, donors in an Asian-associated ancestry cluster had fewer N-insertions in productive TCRs than the approximately 690-donor mean. A group of highly shared sequence variants was considered likely to be a technical artifact of the sequencing pipeline. In vitro tests confirmed that three of the cytomegalovirus-associated TCR beta chains recognize cytomegalovirus antigens. Several of the top co-occurrence clusters appeared to be linked to parvovirus B19, influenza, CMV and Epstein-Barr virus, according to a later analysis. According to the authors, the approach could potentially be generalized to other disease states and immunological phenotypes. This cohort had only TCR beta chains sequenced, and the lack of alpha or paired-chain data limited which features could be detected. In a later analysis, HLA-associated TCR beta chains showed more clonal expansion and lower generation probabilities than non-associated chains that were equally common. Because the 87-base-pair reads could not distinguish some IMGT-functional V segments, including TRBV6-2 and TRBV6-3, those segments were excluded. In a later genetic analysis, a missense DCLRE1C variant was associated with V-gene and J-gene trimming of TCR beta chains, and the association was replicated in an independent cohort. Linkage disequilibrium might explain the correlated functional status among segregating V segments, but an unknown experimental factor could not be ruled out. Cytomegalovirus status was reported to be diagnosed by the classifier with high specificity and sensitivity in both the original and validation cohorts. Because HLA typing was missing for some donors at each locus, association tests included only the typed subset. In an earlier analysis of fewer than 700 of the donors, most TCR beta V segments appeared in productive rearrangements about 87% or about 30% of the time, broadly matching IMGT annotations. Most TCR sequences were seen in very few donors, while some public TCRs were found in many individuals. Assigning TCR associations to individual alleles was difficult when HLA alleles, especially DR and DQ, strongly co-occurred. The earlier analysis of almost 600 of the donors excluded some 15 rarely observed V segments, including chromosome 9 orphons, because counts were too low. In a later analysis, TCR association rates were found to vary across HLA loci, with the most associated TCRs seen for DRB1 alleles and the fewest for HLA-C alleles. Specific HLA alleles were associated with about 17,000 TCR beta sequences at a false discovery rate of 0.05 in a later analysis. CMV serostatus was the only immune exposure information available for the cohort. The study gave a list of roughly 150 TCR beta chains associated with cytomegalovirus.

The library was built by means of the immunoSEQ multiplex PCR assay. The multiplex PCR relied on a mix of 60 forward primers for TCR Vbeta segments and 13 reverse primers for TCR Jbeta segments. Amplification of the CDR3 region of rearranged TCR beta genes was performed with a multiplex PCR assay on genomic DNA. Amplified TCR beta libraries were sequenced as 87-base-pair reads on the Illumina HiSeq System. Processing in the source paper ran as follows. Across the 500 to 700 repertoires, a later analysis counted tens of millions of unique TCR beta chains, some 11 million of which were shared by at least two donors. To remove PCR and sequencing errors, raw reads were error-corrected and collapsed into unique sequences using a nearest-neighbor algorithm that merged closely related sequences. V, D and J gene segments were assigned by aligning CDR3 sequences to IMGT reference sequences. Each retained sequence needed at least a six-nucleotide match to both a V gene segment and a J gene segment. A rearrangement was called productive if the CDR3 had no stop codons and remained in frame with V and J, and every other rearrangement was called non-productive. CDR3 was defined according to IMGT convention as the region running from the second conserved V-encoded cysteine to the conserved J-encoded phenylalanine. The earlier analysis of a few hundred of the donors excluded sequences that lacked an unambiguous match to a single V gene segment. In an earlier analysis of 587 of the donors, a V segment was called functional when productive rearrangements were above 56.7%, and segregating when the standard deviation between donors exceeded 5%. A statistical classification framework was built for diagnosing cytomegalovirus status from the catalog of TCR beta chain sequences. In a later analysis, V and J genes were assigned by comparing TCR nucleotide sequences against IMGT/GENE-DB human TR gene sequences. Using the TCRdist pipeline, a later analysis assigned CDR3 sequences along with most-parsimonious VDJ recombination scenarios. In a later analysis, each TCR beta chain was defined by its CDR3 amino acid sequence together with its V-gene family, and reads without a unique V-gene family were excluded. A later analysis removed 592 highly shared, low-generation-probability nucleotide sequences to deal with suspected cross-contamination and a sequencing artifact. A later analysis calculated a clonal expansion index for each public chain from normalized within-repertoire ranks of inferred template counts. Generation probabilities in a later analysis came from a VDJ recombination model fitted to out-of-frame rearrangements, and those results were checked against IGoR. In a later analysis, TCR-TCR, TCR-HLA and TCR-CMV co-occurrence was scored with hypergeometric tests, and a repertoire-size bias correction was applied to TCR pairs. False discovery rates were estimated in a later analysis by permuting HLA or CMV assignments 20 times. In a later analysis, co-occurring TCRs were grouped with DBSCAN, and TCRdist sequence similarity was added when clustering was performed within HLA-allele-positive subsets. Co-occurrence clustering excluded repertoires with fewer than 30,000 or more than 120,000 public chains, plus five with anomalous nucleotide sharing. This is the immuneACCESS table as TCRdb keeps it, with only in-frame sequences that have V and J called. A part of the clones is gone; compared with another copy, unresolved V genes explain less than half, and the rest is unexplained. The DNA gave D and trimming, while V, J and clone size come from that table. The sample table holds some 130,000 clones, of which about 83% were seen once. About 5% of the sample is in the top ten clones.

The cohort consisted of 600 or so healthy bone marrow donors. At the time of sampling, every cohort member was nominally healthy, though immune exposures that went unrecorded were likely present. The donor was CMV seronegative and belonged to the group of approximately 320 seronegative cohort members. Each donor provided a peripheral blood sample, and peripheral blood mononuclear cells were used for TCR beta sequencing. The Qiagen DNeasy Blood Extraction Kit was used to extract genomic DNA from the blood cell samples. This clonotype was sampled from a woman in her thirties in good health and CMV-seronegative. Recombination joined TRBV5-4 with TRBJ2-2; 5 matching bases give a weak D call of TRBD2. The sequenced material came from PBMCs. The DNA is as follows: TGTGCCAGCAGCGCTACTAGTATCGCCCGGGAGCTGTTTTTT. Translation gives CASSATSIARELFF.